This T cell receptor (beta chain) came from a study of blood T cell repertoires in COVID-19. Across the whole study: The United States, Italy and Spain were the sources of the acute and convalescent COVID-19 samples.

Libraries were prepared by immunoSEQ multiplex PCR; TCRdb keeps only in-frame clonotypes and omits some of them. The data hold some 100,000 clones, with just over 90% observed a single time. This TCR was recovered from a man aged 50 to 60 with active COVID-19. Specimen: peripheral blood.

CDR3 region: CASSFIAGGRYNEQFF. CDR3 nucleotides: TGTGCCAGCAGCTTCATAGCGGGAGGGCGTTACAATGAGCAGTTCTTC. The V and J genes are TRBV11-2 and TRBJ2-1, with 11 bases that match TRBD2. Per germline, CDR1 SGHAT and CDR2 FQNNGV. Trimming cost V 3 bases and J 4 bases; bases outside gene matches: 5. The CDR3 has 16 amino acids.